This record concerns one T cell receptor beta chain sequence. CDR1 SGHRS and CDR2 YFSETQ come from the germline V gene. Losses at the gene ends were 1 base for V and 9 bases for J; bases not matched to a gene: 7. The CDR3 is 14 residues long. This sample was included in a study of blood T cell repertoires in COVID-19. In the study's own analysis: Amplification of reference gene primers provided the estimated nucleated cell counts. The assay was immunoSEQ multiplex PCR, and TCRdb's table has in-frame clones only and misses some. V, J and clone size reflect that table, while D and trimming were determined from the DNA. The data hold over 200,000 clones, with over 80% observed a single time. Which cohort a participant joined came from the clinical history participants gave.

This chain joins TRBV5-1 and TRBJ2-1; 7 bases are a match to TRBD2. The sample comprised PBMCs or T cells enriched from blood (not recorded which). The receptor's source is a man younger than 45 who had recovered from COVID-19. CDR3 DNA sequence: TGCGCCAGCAGCTTGAAGGGTTGGGAGGGTGAGCAGTTCTTC. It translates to CASSLKGWEGEQFF. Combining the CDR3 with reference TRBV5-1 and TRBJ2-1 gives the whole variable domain KAGVTQTPRYLIKTRGQQVTLSCSPISGHRSVSWYQQTPGQGLQFLFEYFSETQRNKGNFPGRFSGRQFSNSRSEMNVSTLELGDSALYLCASSLKGWEGEQFFGPGTRLTVL.